The 19 T cell receptor beta chains reported below all come from one sample, sequenced in a study of cytotoxic CD8 clonotypes in ibrutinib-treated CLL. The assay was immunoSEQ multiplex PCR, and TCRdb's table has in-frame clones only and misses some. The table records 150,000 to 200,000 clones, more than 70% of them present only once. The specimen was PBMCs, collected at disease progression, from a patient treated with ibrutinib. The receptors here all came from a human donor with chronic lymphocytic leukemia.

This chain connects TRBV6-1 to TRBJ1-4; no clear D. Germline V gene lookup returns CDR1 MNHNS and CDR2 SASEGT. Deletions cut 1 base from V and 6 bases from J, with 12 bases between. The CDR3 is 15 amino acids. The CDR3 protein is CASSEGGRTDEKLFF. CDR3 nucleotides: TGTGCCAGCAGTGAAGGCGGCAGGACGGATGAAAAACTGTTTTTT.

The gene calls are TRBV28 and TRBJ1-1, with no clear D. Germline values: CDR1 MDHEN, CDR2 SYDVKM. Deletions cut 5 bases from V and 4 bases from J, with 11 bases between. CDR3 size: 13 residues. As DNA, the CDR3 is TGTGCCAGCAGTCCCGGGCCACTCACTGAAGCTTTCTTT. Translated: CASSPGPLTEAFF. The whole variable domain, filled in from reference TRBV28 and TRBJ1-1, reads DVKVTQSSRYLVKRTGEKVFLECVQDMDHENMFWYRQDPGLGLRLIYFSYDVKMKEKGDIPEGYSVSREKKERFSLILESASTNQTSMYLCASSPGPLTEAFFGQGTRLTVV.

The gene calls are TRBV27 and TRBJ1-2; TRBD1 agrees at 9 bases. CDR1 is MNHEY and CDR2 is SMNVEV in the germline V gene (reference sequence). This CDR3 comprises 14 residues. J was trimmed by 8 bases and V by 6 bases; bases with no gene match: 10. The CDR3 DNA reads as TGTGCCAGCAGGCCTACGGGACAGGGAGGAGGCTACACCTTC. It encodes CASRPTGQGGGYTF.

The rearrangement joins TRBV11-2 to TRBJ2-2; D is ambiguous. The germline CDR1 and CDR2 sequences are SGHAT and FQNNGV. This CDR3 has 13 residues. V was clipped by 1 base and J by 5 bases, with 5 bases between them. The CDR3 protein is CASSLVATGELFF. CDR3 sequence (DNA): TGTGCCAGCAGCTTAGTCGCTACCGGGGAGCTGTTTTTT.

The rearrangement uses TRBV6-5 and TRBJ2-3, with D hard to call. The CDR3 sequence is 13 residues long. The V and J ends lost 5 bases and 2 bases respectively, with 8 bases between them. Germline V CDR1 and CDR2: MNHEY, SVGAGI. CDR3: CASSPIHTDTQYF. CDR3 DNA sequence: TGTGCCAGCAGTCCCATACACACAGATACGCAGTATTTT.

The V call is TRBV19, the J call TRBJ2-7, with 10 positions matching TRBD2. CDR1 and CDR2 from the germline V gene are LNHDA and SQIVND (reference sequence). The V segment lost 4 bases and the J segment 5 bases; nucleotides outside the gene matches: 11. This CDR3 region has 16 residues. The CDR3 is CASSNSFTSGTDEQYF. CDR3 DNA: TGTGCCAGTAGTAACTCCTTTACTAGCGGGACTGACGAGCAGTACTTC.

The rearrangement links TRBV18 to TRBJ2-1; D remains ambiguous. V was trimmed by 2 bases and J by 0 bases, leaving 11 bases between them. CDR1 is KGHSH, CDR2 LQKENI, per germline. There are 16 residues in the CDR3. The CDR3 DNA is TGTGCCAGCTCACCAGACCAGCTTAGCTCCTACAATGAGCAGTTCTTC. Encoded protein: CASSPDQLSSYNEQFF.

J is TRBJ2-1 and V is TRBV9, with D possibly being TRBD2 (7 bases). CDR3 length: 17 residues. Germline assignment: CDR1 SGDLS and CDR2 YYNGEE. V lost 3 bases to trimming and J lost 2 bases, with 18 bases between them. The DNA for the CDR3 is TGTGCCAGCAGCGGCGGCCGGGGGCGGGAGACCTACAATGAGCAGTTCTTC. Translated: CASSGGRGRETYNEQFF.

The chain joins TRBV6-5 to TRBJ2-7; TRBD2 matches at 11 bases. The length of the CDR3 is 15 residues. V trimming: 5 bases; J trimming: 4 bases; junction bases outside the gene matches: 7. Germline assignment: CDR1 MNHEY and CDR2 SVGAGI. In DNA, the CDR3 is TGTGCCAGCAGTCCGACTAGCGGGAAAAAGTACGAGCAGTACTTC. It yields the protein CASSPTSGKKYEQYF.

This clone was counted ten times or more. The chain carries TRBV28 and TRBJ2-7; D may correspond to TRBD1 or TRBD2 (6 bases each). V was cut by 6 bases and J by 3 bases, with 18 bases left in between. The germline gives CDR1 MDHEN, CDR2 SYDVKM. This CDR3 spans 15 amino acids. In DNA, the CDR3 is TGTGCCAGCAGCCCAGGAGGGACAACCGTCTACGAGCAGTACTTC. Translated, it gives CASSPGGTTVYEQYF.

The J gene is TRBJ2-7, the V gene TRBV7-6; 10 bases line up with TRBD2. From germline, CDR1 is SGHVS and CDR2 FNYEAQ. The CDR3 has 16 residues. V shed 4 bases and J 3 bases; nucleotides not matched to a gene: 9. The CDR3 DNA reads as TGTGCCAGCAGCTCTACGAGAATAGCGGGAGGCTACGAGCAGTACTTC. Protein product: CASSSTRIAGGYEQYF.

The chain has TRBV30 and TRBJ1-6, with D possibly TRBD1 on 6 matching bases. V was clipped by 0 bases and J by 5 bases, with 11 bases between them. CDR1 is GTSNPN, CDR2 SVGIG, per germline (reference sequence). This CDR3 spans 15 amino acids. The CDR3 region has the DNA TGTGCCTGGAGTGTCGGGACAACTAATAATTCACCCCTCCACTTT. Protein product: CAWSVGTTNNSPLHF.

This clone has a single count. This sequence joins TRBV25-1 and TRBJ2-7, with TRBD2 identical over 13 bases. CDR1 and CDR2 from the germline V gene are MGHDK and SYGVNS. The CDR3 has 15 amino acids. V shed 4 bases and J 5 bases; nucleotides not matched to a gene: 5. In nucleotides, the CDR3 is TGTGCCAGCAGTGCCGGACTAGCGGGAGTTGACGAGCAGTACTTC. Translating gives CASSAGLAGVDEQYF.

This chain joins TRBV11-3 and TRBJ2-1; TRBD1 agrees at 8 bases. Germline V gene lookup returns CDR1 SGHNT and CDR2 YENEEA. The CDR3 extends over 15 amino acids. V shed 2 bases, J shed 7 bases, and the junction held 7 bases outside the gene matches. CDR3 in DNA: TGTGCCAGCAGCTTAAACCGGGACAGGAAGAATGAGCAGTTCTTC. Amino acid sequence: CASSLNRDRKNEQFF. Full variable domain (remainder filled in from reference TRBV11-3 and TRBJ2-1): EAGVVQSPRYKIIEKKQPVAFWCNPISGHNTLYWYLQNLGQGPELLIRYENEEAVDDSQLPKDRFSAERLKGVDSTLKIQPAELGDSAVYLCASSLNRDRKNEQFFGPGTRLTVL.

The chain recombines TRBV29-1 with TRBJ2-1, with D possibly TRBD2 on 5 matching bases. This CDR3 region has 11 residues. V was clipped by 7 bases and J by 3 bases, with 7 bases between them. CDR1 is SQVTM and CDR2 is ANQGSEA in the germline V gene. The CDR3 region is CSGGLYNEQFF. As DNA, the CDR3 is TGCAGCGGTGGACTCTACAATGAGCAGTTCTTC.

The chain links TRBV5-4 to TRBJ1-4; the D is unclear. Trimming took 4 bases from V and 5 from J, leaving 9 bases between them. The CDR3 covers 13 residues. Germline V CDR1 and CDR2: SGHNT, YYREEE (reference sequence). CDR3 sequence: CASSTSLNEKLFF. CDR3 nucleotide sequence: TGTGCCAGCAGCACAAGTCTCAATGAAAAACTGTTTTTT.

The sample holds one count of this clone. The chain is built from TRBV11-3 and TRBJ2-1; the D is unclear. Trimming shortened V by 4 bases and J by 6 bases, and 16 bases separated the two germline ends. The germline V gene encodes CDR1 SGHNT and CDR2 YENEEA. CDR3 length: 15 amino acids. In DNA form, the CDR3 reads TGTGCCAGCAGCTCCCACAGTGGGCCCCTCAATGAGCAGTTCTTC. Residues: CASSSHSGPLNEQFF.

V gene TRBV29-1 combines with J gene TRBJ2-7; 11 nucleotides agree with TRBD2. The V segment lost 6 bases and the J segment 6 bases; nucleotides outside the gene matches: 10. CDR3 length equals 14 residues. CDR1 is SQVTM, CDR2 ANQGSEA, per germline. CDR3 nucleotides: TGCAGCGTGGGTAGCGGGAGGGCCTTGGGCGAGCAGTACTTC. Protein sequence: CSVGSGRALGEQYF.

V usage is TRBV28 and J usage is TRBJ2-7, with a tentative D call TRBD2 (7 bases). Between the trimmed V and J ends, which lost 7 bases and 2 bases, there was a span of 18 bases. Germline V gene lookup returns CDR1 MDHEN and CDR2 SYDVKM. This CDR3 is 15 amino acids long. The CDR3, as DNA: TGTGCCAGCAACACTAAACAGGGAGGGACCTACGAGCAGTACTTC. It codes for CASNTKQGGTYEQYF.